This TCR beta chain is drawn from a study of blood T cell repertoires in COVID-19. V lost 1 base and J 5 bases, leaving 8 bases between the germline ends. CDR1 and CDR2 from the germline V gene are SEHNR and FQNEAQ (reference sequence). The CDR3 is 13 amino acids. Only in-frame clones appear in the TCRdb table, and some are missing; sequencing was by immunoSEQ multiplex PCR. The profile shows roughly 48,000 clones, over 80% of them singletons. Sequencing used peripheral blood. This TCR came from a man aged 65-85 years with acute or convalescent COVID-19. This chain joins TRBV7-9 and TRBJ2-5; no clear D gene. This CDR3 reads CASSLERVETQYF. The CDR3 nucleotides read TGTGCCAGCAGCTTAGAACGGGTGGAGACCCAGTACTTC.